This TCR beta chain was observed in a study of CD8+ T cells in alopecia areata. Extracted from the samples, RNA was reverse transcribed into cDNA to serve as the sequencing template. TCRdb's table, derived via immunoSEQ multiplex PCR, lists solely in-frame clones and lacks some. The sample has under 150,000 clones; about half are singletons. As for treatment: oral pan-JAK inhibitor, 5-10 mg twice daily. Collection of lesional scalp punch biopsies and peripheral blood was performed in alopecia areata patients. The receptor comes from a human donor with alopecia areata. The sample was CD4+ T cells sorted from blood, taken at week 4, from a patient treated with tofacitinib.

The CDR3 region has the DNA TGCGCCAGCAGCTTAGGTTCTTATGACCAGTACTTC. The encoded protein is CASSLGSYDQYF. The chain is built from TRBV5-1 and TRBJ2-5; no clear D. The CDR3 extends over 12 amino acids. The germline V and J ends were trimmed by 2 bases and 10 bases, with 12 bases remaining between them. Germline V gives CDR1 SGHRS, CDR2 YFSETQ.